This T cell receptor (beta chain) appears in the sequencing data of a study of tumor-infiltrating lymphocytes in localized non-small cell lung cancer (dated by TCRdb to the early 2020s). Notes on the research overall: The cohort covered several histologies, both smokers and never-smokers, and patients whose samples were collected after neoadjuvant chemotherapy. A total of approximately 56 patients were included in the paired tumor versus uninvolved lung comparison of immunoSEQ T-cell fraction. Resected tumor tissue and uninvolved lung tissue described as non-adjacent to the tumor were contributed by each patient, with both tissues obtained from the same patient. In total, the ICON cohort was made up of about 150 surgical patients who had localized non-small cell lung cancer and whose tumors were resected. Alongside flow cytometry, multiplex immunofluorescence, RNA-seq, exome sequencing and proteomics, TCR sequencing was applied to the same patients as one of several integrated assays.

The first patient joined ICON in the first half of 2016, and enrollment wrapped up when the last patient was enrolled in 2018. In a subcohort of around 72 patients, fresh tumor and matched uninvolved tissue were collected for in-depth immune analyses, with TCR sequencing among those analyses. DNA isolated from bulk tissue, without cell sorting, was used for TCR sequencing. The T-cell fraction in tumor and uninvolved lung tissue was obtained from TCR sequencing using the immunoSEQ assay. On the authors' methods: For survival analysis, patients were divided into high (upper tertile) and low (lower two tertiles) T-cell fraction groups, which were compared by log-rank test. Paired tumor versus uninvolved lung differences in T-cell fraction were tested with a signed-rank test. Entries here come from immuneACCESS through TCRdb and include only in-frame sequences with V and J called. Some clones fail to appear in such tables; in the studies checked, an unresolved V gene covers under half of the shortfall, and the cause of the remainder is unknown. V, J and clone size are taken as reported in that table, and D and trimming were inferred from the DNA itself. A total of 15,000 to 20,000 clones appear in this sample, around 73% of them only once. In total, the top ten clones hold around 4.5% of the sample.

The junction shows trimming of 5 bases on V and 5 bases on J, plus 6 bases between the germline ends. CDR1 and CDR2 (SEHNR, FQNEAQ) derive from the germline V gene (reference sequence). The CDR3 runs 12 amino acids, cysteine and phenylalanine included. Of the read, only the CDR3 DNA is kept; its 36 bases are in frame from base 1. The study at large found these results: Because assay coverage varied across patients depending on available tissue quantity, TCR sequencing was performed for only a subset of the cohort. Higher T cell infiltration in tumors than in uninvolved lung tissue was supported by TCRbeta sequencing, consistent with immunofluorescence CD3 counts. Because different assays used different pieces of the same tissue, technical variation could not be distinguished from intratumor heterogeneity. Tumor T-cell fraction from TCR sequencing was not associated with recurrence-free survival (p = 0.61). The TCR-derived T-cell fraction showed no difference between the flow cytometry-defined immunotypes IM1 (good prognosis) and IM2 (poor prognosis).

This clone is termed medium-sized (0.01 to 0.1%). No cognate antigen has been identified for it. Base qualities are not at hand, and no much larger clone is one base apart. This TCR came from a human donor with non-small cell lung cancer. Material: lung tumor tissue. The sequence joins TRBV7-9 to TRBJ2-2; the D gene lacks a confident call. CDR3 loop: CASSRETGELFF. The DNA sequence follows: TGTGCCAGCAGCCGTGAAACCGGGGAGCTGTTTTTT.